This T cell receptor (beta chain) stems from a study of regulatory T cells in long-lasting Graves disease (dated by TCRdb to the early 2020s). Concerning the study at large: Persistent Graves' disease was defined as persistently positive TSH receptor autoantibodies together with antithyroid drug treatment for over 5 years. A total of around 33 samples underwent TCR sequencing, from roughly 13 patients with persistent Graves' disease and approximately 20 patients with newly diagnosed Graves' disease. In the clinical cohort, patients with persistent Graves' disease had used antithyroid drugs for an average of around 9.3 years. The study was registered as a clinical trial and conducted in China. Persistent Graves' disease patients were compared with newly diagnosed Graves' disease patients by peripheral blood TCR sequencing and RNA sequencing.

What the authors observed across the whole study: Only peripheral blood was studied, because thyroid tissue, the primary lesion, was inaccessible. Persistent patients shared more public clonotypes among themselves (around 3,000) than newly diagnosed patients did (approximately 970). The small sample size was acknowledged by the authors as a limitation that may reduce accuracy. Sequencing and analysis were restricted to the TCR beta chain. Preferential use of TRBV28, TRBJ1-2 and TRBJ2-5 was observed in persistent disease, whereas TRBV20-1 and TRBJ2-1 were favored in newly diagnosed disease. Persistent Graves' disease patients showed lower TCR Shannon entropy and fewer highly expanded clones than newly diagnosed patients, suggesting clonal expansion.

Library preparation used multiplex PCR. Sequencing relied on an Illumina HiSeq 4000. iRepertoire HTBI primers and Arm-PCR amplification of CDR3 regions were used to construct TCR beta libraries. Before sequencing, the PCR products underwent gel purification. Regarding the original processing steps: A total of 62 TRBV and 14 TRBJ segments were identified across samples and were used for gene usage analysis of CDR3 amino acid clonotypes. COPE and FqMerger were used to merge filtered high-quality paired reads into contigs. BLAST was used to align contigs to IMGT TRBV, TRBD and TRBJ reference genes, and CDR3 was defined according to IMGT. Any clonotype with a frequency above 0.1% was classified as a highly expanded clone. Shannon entropy was used to measure repertoire diversity, and the Gini coefficient was used to measure V-J evenness. Clonotypes shared by more than one individual were considered public. TCRdb reran the public reads through fastp at Q25 and MiXCR, keeping productive beta chains. Duplicate CDR3 protein sequences are folded into a single record with the most common DNA and genes. V and J calls and clone size were set by TCRdb, not the authors. The table for this sample lists 420,000 or so distinct CDR3 sequences; around a quarter of them were counted only once. Roughly 26% of the sample is held by the ten biggest clonotypes.

This specimen's time point label, interpreted: persistent/refractory GD, antithyroid drugs over 5 years with positive TRAb. For both TCR sequencing and RNA sequencing, RNA was extracted from PBMCs using TRIzol. The diagnosis of Graves' disease was made according to American Thyroid Association guidelines. The patients came from an endocrinology department in Xi'an, China. Each patient gave 7.5 to 10 milliliters of peripheral blood, collected in an EDTA anticoagulant tube. Ficoll Paque Plus density gradient separation was used to isolate PBMCs, and no further T cell sorting was done. An Agilent 2100 Bioanalyzer and agarose gel were used to check RNA quality, and a NanoDrop 2000 was used to measure RNA concentration. Reading from cysteine to phenylalanine, the CDR3 counts 14 amino acids. Only the CDR3 region is kept as DNA, spanning 42 bases read in frame from base 1. CDR1 SQVTM and CDR2 ANQGSEA are derived from the germline V gene. A distance of 12 bases separates the germline ends of V and J, which lose 0 bases and 3 bases respectively.

Regarding this clonotype: Its antigen is currently not known. Base-call qualities are not available, and no considerably larger clone is one nucleotide away.

The starting material was peripheral blood mononuclear cells (PBMCs), obtained when the disease was refractory, from a patient treated with antithyroid drugs. The chain links TRBV29-1 with TRBJ2-7, with TRBD2 tentatively as D gene (6 bases match). The TCR was taken from a female donor with Graves disease. CDR3 protein: CSVEDRVGGYEQYF. The nucleotide sequence reads as follows: TGCAGCGTTGAAGATCGAGTGGGGGGCTACGAGCAGTACTTC.